This T cell receptor beta chain stems from a study of regulatory T cells in long-lasting Graves disease. HTBI primers from iRepertoire and Arm-PCR of CDR3 regions yielded the TCR beta libraries. In the authors' methods: Identified across the samples were approximately 60 TRBV segments and 14 TRBJ segments. TCRdb fed the multiplex PCR reads into MiXCR, producing one record per CDR3 protein. TCRdb's processing, not the authors', yielded these V and J calls. Of about 450,000 distinct CDR3 sequences in the sample, roughly a quarter were seen once. Findings and limits, study-wide: Researchers examined only peripheral blood and not thyroid tissue. Persistent Graves' patients showed a TCR diversity that was lower than that of newly diagnosed ones.

Remarks on this clonotype: Its matching antigen is unknown.

The sample's time point: persistent/refractory GD, antithyroid drugs over 5 years with positive TRAb. From PBMCs, RNA was extracted and then used to make the TCR library. Blood from the periphery, nine milliliters in all, was drawn into EDTA tubes. This receptor was obtained from a female donor with Graves disease. The specimen was peripheral blood mononuclear cells (PBMCs), collected when the disease was refractory, from a patient treated with antithyroid drugs.

CDR3 in amino acids: CASSTGTSHGYTF. The CDR3 bases are TGTGCCAGCAGTACCGGGACTTCCCATGGCTACACCTTC. The chain carries TRBV12-3 or TRBV12-4 and TRBJ1-2; possibly TRBD1 for D (5 bases). This CDR3 region has 13 residues. Between the trimmed V and J ends, which lost 5 bases and 6 bases, there was a span of 13 bases.